This T cell receptor beta chain stems from a study of shared clonotypes between healthy human individuals. Notes on the study in general: Generally, naive subsets (rather than memory subsets) showed larger estimated richness.

The donors were adults (healthy and HIV-negative) with no recent acute infections or vaccinations. Subsets obtained from CD4+ cells comprised CD45RA+ naive and CD45RA-negative memory cells. TCRdb keeps only in-frame clones here, not all; method: immunoSEQ multiplex PCR. Of roughly 2.4 million clones in the sample, under 97% were seen once. Germline CDR1 MNHEY, CDR2 SVGAGI. The V end was cut by 9 bases, the J end by 7 bases, with 15 bases between. This CDR3 comprises 13 residues. As to this clone: As yet, its antigen is unknown.

What was sequenced was naive CD4+ T cells sorted from blood. Subset reported: CD45RA+ positively selected. This clonotype was obtained from a man aged 18 to 35 in good health. The chain combines TRBV6-5 with TRBJ1-4; D unclear. The CDR3 loop is CASGRGSSEKLFF. DNA for the CDR3: TGTGCCAGTGGCCGTGGTTCTAGTGAAAAACTGTTTTTT.